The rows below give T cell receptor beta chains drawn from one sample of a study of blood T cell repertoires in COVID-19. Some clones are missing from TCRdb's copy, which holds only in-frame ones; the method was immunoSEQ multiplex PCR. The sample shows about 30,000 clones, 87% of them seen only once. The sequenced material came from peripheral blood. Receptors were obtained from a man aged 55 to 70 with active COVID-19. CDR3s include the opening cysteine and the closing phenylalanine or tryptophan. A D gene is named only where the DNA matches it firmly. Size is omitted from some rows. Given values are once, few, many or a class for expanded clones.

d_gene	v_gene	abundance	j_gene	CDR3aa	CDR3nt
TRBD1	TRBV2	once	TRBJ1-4	CASSDGQGASAEKLFF	TGTGCCAGCAGTGATGGACAGGGGGCATCAGCAGAAAAACTGTTTTTT
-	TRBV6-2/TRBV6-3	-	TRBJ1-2	CASSYRGSYYGYTF	TGTGCCAGCAGTTACAGGGGCTCTTACTATGGCTACACCTTC
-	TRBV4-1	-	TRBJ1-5	CASSQDIAPNQPQHF	TGCGCCAGCAGCCAAGATATAGCACCGAATCAGCCCCAGCATTTT
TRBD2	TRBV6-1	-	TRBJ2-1	CASSDLAGYNEQFF	TGTGCCAGCAGTGACCTAGCGGGTTACAATGAGCAGTTCTTC
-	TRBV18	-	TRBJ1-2	CASSPKDPDKTPDIYGYTF	TGTGCCAGCTCACCGAAAGACCCGGACAAAACCCCCGACATCTATGGCTACACCTTC
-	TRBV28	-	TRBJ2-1	CASSPGGGSYNEQFF	TGTGCCAGCAGTCCTGGCGGGGGCTCGTACAATGAGCAGTTCTTC
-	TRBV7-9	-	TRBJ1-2	CASSLDLANYGYTF	TGTGCCAGCAGCTTGGACTTAGCTAACTATGGCTACACCTTC
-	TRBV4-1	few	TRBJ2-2	CASSPTVPRRVTGELFF	TGCGCCAGCAGCCCGACGGTCCCTAGGAGGGTCACCGGGGAGCTGTTTTTT
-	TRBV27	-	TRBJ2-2	CASSPQPNTGELFF	TGTGCCAGCAGTCCACAGCCAAACACCGGGGAGCTGTTTTTT
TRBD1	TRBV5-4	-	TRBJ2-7	CASKPGGQGAYEQYF	TGTGCCAGCAAACCTGGGGGACAGGGGGCTTACGAGCAGTACTTC
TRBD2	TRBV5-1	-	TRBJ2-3	CASSLGLAGTDTQYF	TGCGCCAGCAGCTTGGGACTAGCTGGCACAGATACGCAGTATTTT
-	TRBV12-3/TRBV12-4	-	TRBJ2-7	CASSLAGGYEQYF	TGTGCCAGCAGTTTAGCGGGGGGCTACGAGCAGTACTTC
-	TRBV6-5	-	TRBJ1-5	CASSEVGGYQPQHF	TGTGCCAGCAGCGAGGTCGGGGGATATCAGCCCCAGCATTTT
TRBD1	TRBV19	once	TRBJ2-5	CASSIATGKRETQYF	TGTGCCAGTAGTATAGCGACAGGGAAGAGGGAGACCCAGTACTTC
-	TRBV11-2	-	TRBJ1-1	CASSLSMGRNTEAFF	TGTGCCAGCAGCTTAAGTATGGGCAGGAACACTGAAGCTTTCTTT
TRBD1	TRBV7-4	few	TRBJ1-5	CASSLGQGDQPQHF	TGTGCCAGCAGCCTAGGACAGGGCGATCAGCCCCAGCATTTT
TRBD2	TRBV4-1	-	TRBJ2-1	CASSQGVSGGDNEQFF	TGCGCCAGCAGCCAAGGGGTCAGCGGGGGGGACAATGAGCAGTTCTTC
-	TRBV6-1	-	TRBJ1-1	CASSEYPTANTEAFF	TGTGCCAGCAGTGAATACCCGACAGCAAACACTGAAGCTTTCTTT
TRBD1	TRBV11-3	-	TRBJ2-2	CASSLRDRGNTGELFF	TGTGCCAGCAGCCTGCGGGACAGGGGGAACACCGGGGAGCTGTTTTTT
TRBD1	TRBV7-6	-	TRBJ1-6	CASSSGQGNNSPLHF	TGTGCCAGCAGCTCGGGACAGGGCAATAATTCACCCCTCCACTTT
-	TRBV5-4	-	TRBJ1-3	CASSLGGIRGNTIYF	TGTGCCAGCAGCTTGGGAGGGATAAGGGGAAACACCATATATTTT
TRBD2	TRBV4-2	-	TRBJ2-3	CASSQVLAGATQYF	TGTGCCAGCAGCCAAGTGCTAGCGGGGGCCACGCAGTATTTT
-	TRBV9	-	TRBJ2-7	CASSVAPPYEQYF	TGTGCCAGCAGCGTAGCCCCTCCCTACGAGCAGTACTTC
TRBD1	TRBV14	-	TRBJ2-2	CASSRQGSTRTGELFF	TGTGCCAGCAGCCGACAGGGGTCCACGAGAACCGGGGAGCTGTTTTTT
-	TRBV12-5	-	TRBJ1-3	CASGLDYGSGNTIYF	TGTGCTAGTGGTTTGGATTACGGTTCTGGAAACACCATATATTTT
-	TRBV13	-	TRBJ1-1	CASVDTGTEAFF	TGTGCCAGCGTCGACACGGGGACTGAAGCTTTCTTT
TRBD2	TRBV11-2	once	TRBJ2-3	CASRGVSGGTDTQYF	TGTGCTTCTCGAGGGGTCAGCGGGGGCACAGATACGCAGTATTTT
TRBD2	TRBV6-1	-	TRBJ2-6	CASSASGGAGGANVLTF	TGTGCCAGCAGTGCTAGCGGGGGGGCTGGTGGGGCCAACGTCCTGACTTTC
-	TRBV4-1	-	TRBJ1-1	CASSQGQEGVVTEAFF	TGCGCCAGCAGCCAAGGACAAGAAGGGGTGGTCACTGAAGCTTTCTTT
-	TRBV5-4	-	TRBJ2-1	CASSNGAYNEQFF	TGTGCCAGCAGTAACGGAGCCTACAATGAGCAGTTCTTC
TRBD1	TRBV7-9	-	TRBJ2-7	CASSGQGGSYEQYF	TGTGCCAGCAGCGGACAGGGGGGGTCCTACGAGCAGTACTTC